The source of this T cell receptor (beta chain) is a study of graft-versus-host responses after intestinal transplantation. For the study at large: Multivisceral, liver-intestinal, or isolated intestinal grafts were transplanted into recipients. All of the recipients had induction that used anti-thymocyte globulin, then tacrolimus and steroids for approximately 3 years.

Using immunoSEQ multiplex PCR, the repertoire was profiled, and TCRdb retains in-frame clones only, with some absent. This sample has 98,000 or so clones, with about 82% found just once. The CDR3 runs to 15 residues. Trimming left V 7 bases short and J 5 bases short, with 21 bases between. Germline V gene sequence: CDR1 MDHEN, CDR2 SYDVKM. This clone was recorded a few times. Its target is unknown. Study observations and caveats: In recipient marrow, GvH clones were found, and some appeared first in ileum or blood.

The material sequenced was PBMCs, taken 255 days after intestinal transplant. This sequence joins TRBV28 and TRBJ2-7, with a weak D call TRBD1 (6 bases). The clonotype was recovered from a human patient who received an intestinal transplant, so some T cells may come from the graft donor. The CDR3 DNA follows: TGTGCCAGCAAACCCCAATCGGGAACAGGGAACGAGCAGTACGTC. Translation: CASKPQSGTGNEQYV.